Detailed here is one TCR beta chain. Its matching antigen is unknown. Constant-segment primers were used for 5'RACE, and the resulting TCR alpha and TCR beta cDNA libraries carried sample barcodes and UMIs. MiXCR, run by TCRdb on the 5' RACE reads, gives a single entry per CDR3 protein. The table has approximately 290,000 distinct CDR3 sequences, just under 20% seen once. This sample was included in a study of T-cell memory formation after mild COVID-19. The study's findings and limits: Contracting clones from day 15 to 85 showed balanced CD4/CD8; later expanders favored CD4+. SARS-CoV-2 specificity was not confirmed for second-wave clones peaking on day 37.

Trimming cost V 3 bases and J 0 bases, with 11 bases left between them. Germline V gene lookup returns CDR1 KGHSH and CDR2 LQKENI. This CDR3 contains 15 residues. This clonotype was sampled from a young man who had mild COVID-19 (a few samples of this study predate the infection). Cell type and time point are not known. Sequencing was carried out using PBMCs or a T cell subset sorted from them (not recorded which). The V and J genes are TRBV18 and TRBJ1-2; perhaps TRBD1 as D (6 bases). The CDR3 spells CASSPERTANYGYTF. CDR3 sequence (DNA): TGTGCCAGCTCACCTGAGCGGACAGCTAACTATGGCTACACCTTC.